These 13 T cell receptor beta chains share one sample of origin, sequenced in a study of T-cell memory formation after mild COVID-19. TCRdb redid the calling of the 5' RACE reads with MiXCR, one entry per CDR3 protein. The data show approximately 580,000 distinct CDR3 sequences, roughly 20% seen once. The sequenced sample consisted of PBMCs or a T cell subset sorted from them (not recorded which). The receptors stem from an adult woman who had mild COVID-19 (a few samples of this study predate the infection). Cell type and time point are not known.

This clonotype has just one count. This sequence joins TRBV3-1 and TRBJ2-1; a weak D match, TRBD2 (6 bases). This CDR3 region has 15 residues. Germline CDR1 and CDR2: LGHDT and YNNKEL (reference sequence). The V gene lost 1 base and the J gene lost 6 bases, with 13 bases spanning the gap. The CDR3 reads CASSQAGDLGNEQFF. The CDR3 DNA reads TGTGCCAGCAGCCAAGCGGGGGATTTGGGCAATGAGCAGTTCTTC.

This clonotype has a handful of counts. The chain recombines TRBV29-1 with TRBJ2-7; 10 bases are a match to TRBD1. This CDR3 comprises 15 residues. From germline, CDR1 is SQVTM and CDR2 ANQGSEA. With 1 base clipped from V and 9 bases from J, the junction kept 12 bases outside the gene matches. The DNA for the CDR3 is TGCAGCGTTGAAGTCCTTGGGGACAGGGGAGAGGGGCAGTACTTC. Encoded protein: CSVEVLGDRGEGQYF.

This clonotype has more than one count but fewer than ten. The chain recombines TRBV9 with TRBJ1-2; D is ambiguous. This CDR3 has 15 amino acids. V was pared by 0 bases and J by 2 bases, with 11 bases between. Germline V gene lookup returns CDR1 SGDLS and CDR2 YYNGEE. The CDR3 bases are TGTGCCAGCAGCGTAGGAGGAGGACGGAACTATGGCTACACCTTC. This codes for CASSVGGGRNYGYTF.

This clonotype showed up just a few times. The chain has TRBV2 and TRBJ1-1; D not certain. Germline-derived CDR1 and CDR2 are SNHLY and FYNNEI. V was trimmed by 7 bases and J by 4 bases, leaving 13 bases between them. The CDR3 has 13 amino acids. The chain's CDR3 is CASTMPKGTEAFF. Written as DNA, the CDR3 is TGTGCCAGCACCATGCCTAAGGGCACTGAAGCTTTCTTT.

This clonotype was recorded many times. The DNA of the CDR3 is TGCAGTGCTAGAGATTCGGGACAGGAAATTTACGTCTACGAGCAGTACTTC. Protein sequence: CSARDSGQEIYVYEQYF. This rearrangement joins TRBV20-1 to TRBJ2-7; 8 bases agree with TRBD1. CDR1 and CDR2 (germline): DFQATT, SNEGSKA (reference sequence). The CDR3 length is 17 residues. Trimming removed 0 bases from V and 3 bases from J; junction bases left unmatched: 13.

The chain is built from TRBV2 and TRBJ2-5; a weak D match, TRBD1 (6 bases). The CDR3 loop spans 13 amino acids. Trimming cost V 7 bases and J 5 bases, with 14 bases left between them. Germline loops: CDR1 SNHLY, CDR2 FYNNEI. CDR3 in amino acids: CASTRDTYETQYF. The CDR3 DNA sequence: TGTGCCAGCACCCGGGACACATACGAGACCCAGTACTTC.

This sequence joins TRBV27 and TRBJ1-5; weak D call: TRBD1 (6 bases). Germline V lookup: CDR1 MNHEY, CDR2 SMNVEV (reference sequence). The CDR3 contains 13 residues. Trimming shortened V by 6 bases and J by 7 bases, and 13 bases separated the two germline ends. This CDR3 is CASRRQAGQPQHF. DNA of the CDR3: TGTGCCAGCAGGCGACAGGCGGGCCAGCCCCAGCATTTT.

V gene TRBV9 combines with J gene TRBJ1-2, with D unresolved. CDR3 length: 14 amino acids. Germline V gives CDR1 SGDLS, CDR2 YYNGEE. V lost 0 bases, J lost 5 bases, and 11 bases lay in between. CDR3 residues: CASSVGPEAYGYTF. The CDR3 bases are TGTGCCAGCAGCGTAGGCCCAGAAGCGTATGGCTACACCTTC. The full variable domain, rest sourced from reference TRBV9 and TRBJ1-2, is DSGVTQTPKHLITATGQRVTLRCSPRSGDLSVYWYQQSLDQGLQFLIQYYNGEERAKGNILERFSAQQFPDLHSELNLSSLELGDSALYFCASSVGPEAYGYTFGSGTRLTVV.

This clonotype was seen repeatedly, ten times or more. The CDR3 is CASSIAKGSGDHRSNEQFF. Here the CDR3 DNA reads TGTGCCAGTAGTATAGCCAAGGGTTCGGGAGACCATCGGTCCAATGAGCAGTTCTTC. The gene calls are TRBV19 and TRBJ2-1, with D possibly TRBD2 on 6 matching bases. In germline, CDR1 is LNHDA, CDR2 SQIVND (reference sequence). The V and J ends lost 1 base and 6 bases respectively, with 25 bases between them. This CDR3 comprises 19 residues.

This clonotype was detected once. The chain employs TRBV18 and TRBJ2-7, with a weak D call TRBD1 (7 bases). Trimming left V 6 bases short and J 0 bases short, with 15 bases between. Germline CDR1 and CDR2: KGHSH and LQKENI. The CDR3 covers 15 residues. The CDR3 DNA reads TGTGCCAGCTCCTTCGGGGGACAGAGCTCCTACGAGCAGTACTTC. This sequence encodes CASSFGGQSSYEQYF.

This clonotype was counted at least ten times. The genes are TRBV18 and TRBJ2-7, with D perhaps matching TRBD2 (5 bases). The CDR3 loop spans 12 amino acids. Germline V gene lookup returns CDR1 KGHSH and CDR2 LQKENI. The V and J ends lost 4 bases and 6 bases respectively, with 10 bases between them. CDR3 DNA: TGTGCCAGCTCACATAGGAGGTCCGAGCAGTACTTC. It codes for CASSHRRSEQYF. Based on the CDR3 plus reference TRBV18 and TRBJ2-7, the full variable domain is NAGVMQNPRHLVRRRGQEARLRCSPMKGHSHVYWYRQLPEEGLKFMVYLQKENIIDESGMPKERFSAEFPKEGPSILRIQQVVRGDSAAYFCASSHRRSEQYFGPGTRLTVT.

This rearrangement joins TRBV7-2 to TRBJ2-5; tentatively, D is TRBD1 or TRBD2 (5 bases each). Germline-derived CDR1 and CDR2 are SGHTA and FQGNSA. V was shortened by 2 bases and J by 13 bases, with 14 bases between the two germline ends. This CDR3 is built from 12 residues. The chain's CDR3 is CASSLSWDPPYF. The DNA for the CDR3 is TGTGCCAGCAGCTTAAGTTGGGACCCCCCGTACTTC.

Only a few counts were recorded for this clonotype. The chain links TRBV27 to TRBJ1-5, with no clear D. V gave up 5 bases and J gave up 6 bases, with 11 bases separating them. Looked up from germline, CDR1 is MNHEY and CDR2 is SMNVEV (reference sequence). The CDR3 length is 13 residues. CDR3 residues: CASSLVRAQPQHF. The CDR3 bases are TGTGCCAGCAGTCTGGTTAGGGCTCAGCCCCAGCATTTT.